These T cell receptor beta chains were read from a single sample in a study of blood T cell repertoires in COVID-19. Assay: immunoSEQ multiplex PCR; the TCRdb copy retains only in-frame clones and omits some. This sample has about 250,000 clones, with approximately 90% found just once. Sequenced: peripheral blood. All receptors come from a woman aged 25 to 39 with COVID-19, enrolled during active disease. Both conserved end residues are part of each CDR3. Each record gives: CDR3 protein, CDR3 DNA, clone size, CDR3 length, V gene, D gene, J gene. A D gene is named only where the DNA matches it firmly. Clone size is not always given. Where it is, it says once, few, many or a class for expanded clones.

cdr3_aa: CASSAPGQGIPRPNTGELFF
cdr3_nt: TGCGCCAGCAGTGCACCGGGACAGGGAATCCCTAGACCGAACACCGGGGAGCTGTTTTTT
clone_size: .
cdr3_length: 20
v_call: TRBV10-2
d_call: TRBD1
j_call: TRBJ2-2

cdr3_aa: CASSPLRGRGDTQYF
cdr3_nt: TGTGCCAGCAGTCCTCTTAGGGGGCGCGGAGATACGCAGTATTTT
clone_size: .
cdr3_length: 15
v_call: TRBV27
d_call: TRBD1
j_call: TRBJ2-3

cdr3_aa: CASSLDRPGVNSPLHF
cdr3_nt: TGTGCCAGCAGCTTAGATAGGCCAGGGGTGAATTCACCCCTCCACTTT
clone_size: .
cdr3_length: 16
v_call: TRBV7-2
d_call: .
j_call: TRBJ1-6

cdr3_aa: CASGTGSGTEAFF
cdr3_nt: TGTGCCAGTGGAACAGGGTCTGGGACTGAAGCTTTCTTT
clone_size: .
cdr3_length: 13
v_call: TRBV25-1
d_call: .
j_call: TRBJ1-1

cdr3_aa: CASSFGRNNEQFF
cdr3_nt: TGCGCCAGCAGCTTTGGGAGGAACAATGAGCAGTTCTTC
clone_size: .
cdr3_length: 13
v_call: TRBV5-1
d_call: .
j_call: TRBJ2-1

cdr3_aa: CASSVGGRNSPLHF
cdr3_nt: TGTGCCAGCAGCGTCGGGGGGCGAAATTCACCCCTCCACTTT
clone_size: .
cdr3_length: 14
v_call: TRBV9
d_call: .
j_call: TRBJ1-6

cdr3_aa: CASSQGPGQGRNEQFF
cdr3_nt: TGCGCCAGCAGCCAGGGGCCGGGACAGGGGCGCAATGAGCAGTTCTTC
clone_size: .
cdr3_length: 16
v_call: TRBV4-1
d_call: TRBD1
j_call: TRBJ2-1

cdr3_aa: CAWSVTRQRSLGNTIYF
cdr3_nt: TGTGCCTGGAGTGTAACTCGCCAACGAAGTCTTGGAAACACCATATATTTT
clone_size: .
cdr3_length: 17
v_call: TRBV30
d_call: .
j_call: TRBJ1-3

cdr3_aa: CATSDEDRGLGSYHGYTF
cdr3_nt: TGTGCCACCAGTGACGAGGACAGGGGGCTCGGATCTTACCATGGCTACACCTTC
clone_size: .
cdr3_length: 18
v_call: TRBV24-1
d_call: TRBD1
j_call: TRBJ1-2

cdr3_aa: CASSSGQGTGELFF
cdr3_nt: TGTGCCAGCAGCTCCGGACAGGGCACCGGGGAGCTGTTTTTT
clone_size: .
cdr3_length: 14
v_call: TRBV7-9
d_call: TRBD1
j_call: TRBJ2-2

cdr3_aa: CASSGEGLERGLEETQYF
cdr3_nt: TGTGCCAGCAGCGGGGAGGGGTTGGAGCGGGGCCTCGAAGAGACCCAGTACTTC
clone_size: .
cdr3_length: 18
v_call: TRBV5-6
d_call: TRBD2
j_call: TRBJ2-5

cdr3_aa: CASSFERGTGVFF
cdr3_nt: TGTGCCAGCAGCTTCGAACGTGGGACAGGGGTTTTCTTC
clone_size: .
cdr3_length: 13
v_call: TRBV7-2
d_call: TRBD1
j_call: TRBJ2-1

cdr3_aa: CAISEPSYEQYF
cdr3_nt: TGTGCCATCAGTGAGCCTTCCTACGAGCAGTACTTC
clone_size: .
cdr3_length: 12
v_call: TRBV10-3
d_call: .
j_call: TRBJ2-7

cdr3_aa: CASKEGQSNEKLFF
cdr3_nt: TGTGCCAGTAAAGAGGGACAGAGTAATGAAAAACTGTTTTTT
clone_size: .
cdr3_length: 14
v_call: TRBV19
d_call: TRBD1
j_call: TRBJ1-4

cdr3_aa: CASSQDRQINSPLHF
cdr3_nt: TGTGCCAGCAGCCAAGATCGTCAGATAAATTCACCCCTCCACTTT
clone_size: .
cdr3_length: 15
v_call: TRBV3-1/TRBV3-2
d_call: .
j_call: TRBJ1-6

cdr3_aa: CASSGGQDTEAFF
cdr3_nt: TGTGCCAGCAGCGGCGGACAGGACACTGAAGCTTTCTTT
clone_size: .
cdr3_length: 13
v_call: TRBV6-5
d_call: TRBD1
j_call: TRBJ1-1

cdr3_aa: CASSEPGNTGELFF
cdr3_nt: TGCGCCAGCAGTGAGCCAGGGAACACCGGGGAGCTGTTTTTT
clone_size: .
cdr3_length: 14
v_call: TRBV10-2
d_call: .
j_call: TRBJ2-2

cdr3_aa: CATSDFRQTYGYTF
cdr3_nt: TGTGCCACCAGTGATTTTAGACAGACCTATGGCTACACCTTC
clone_size: once
cdr3_length: 14
v_call: TRBV24-1
d_call: .
j_call: TRBJ1-2

cdr3_aa: CASSANRVFYGYTF
cdr3_nt: TGTGCCAGCAGTGCGAACAGAGTCTTCTATGGCTACACCTTC
clone_size: .
cdr3_length: 14
v_call: TRBV2
d_call: .
j_call: TRBJ1-2

cdr3_aa: CASSSSGQGYGYTF
cdr3_nt: TGTGCCAGCAGCTCTTCGGGACAGGGGTATGGCTACACCTTC
clone_size: .
cdr3_length: 14
v_call: TRBV28
d_call: TRBD1
j_call: TRBJ1-2

cdr3_aa: CASSLGARGTNQPQHF
cdr3_nt: TGTGCCAGCAGCTTGGGGGCTCGGGGTACTAATCAGCCCCAGCATTTT
clone_size: .
cdr3_length: 16
v_call: TRBV7-8
d_call: .
j_call: TRBJ1-5

cdr3_aa: CASSTTASTEAFF
cdr3_nt: TGTGCCAGCAGCACGACAGCGAGCACTGAAGCTTTCTTT
clone_size: .
cdr3_length: 13
v_call: TRBV6-5
d_call: .
j_call: TRBJ1-1

cdr3_aa: CASSRAGGVPPSTDTQYF
cdr3_nt: TGTGCCAGCAGTCGAGCGGGGGGCGTCCCTCCTAGCACAGATACGCAGTATTTT
clone_size: .
cdr3_length: 18
v_call: TRBV6-6
d_call: TRBD2
j_call: TRBJ2-3

cdr3_aa: CASSVASGGASEQFF
cdr3_nt: TGTGCCAGCAGCGTAGCGTCGGGGGGCGCCTCCGAGCAGTTCTTC
clone_size: .
cdr3_length: 15
v_call: TRBV9
d_call: .
j_call: TRBJ2-1

cdr3_aa: CASSLKAGGTDTQYF
cdr3_nt: TGTGCCAGCAGCCTGAAAGCGGGGGGCACAGATACGCAGTATTTT
clone_size: .
cdr3_length: 15
v_call: TRBV11-2
d_call: TRBD2
j_call: TRBJ2-3

cdr3_aa: CASRPGYNSPLHF
cdr3_nt: TGTGCCAGCAGGCCAGGGTATAATTCACCCCTCCACTTT
clone_size: .
cdr3_length: 13
v_call: TRBV12-3/TRBV12-4
d_call: .
j_call: TRBJ1-6

cdr3_aa: CASSPTAYEQYF
cdr3_nt: TGTGCCAGCAGCCCTACAGCTTACGAGCAGTACTTC
clone_size: few
cdr3_length: 12
v_call: TRBV11-2
d_call: .
j_call: TRBJ2-7

cdr3_aa: CATSRITGDAEAFF
cdr3_nt: TGTGCCACCAGCAGAATTACAGGGGATGCTGAAGCTTTCTTT
clone_size: .
cdr3_length: 14
v_call: TRBV15
d_call: TRBD1
j_call: TRBJ1-1

cdr3_aa: CASSSRLAGYYEQYF
cdr3_nt: TGTGCCAGCAGTTCCCGCCTGGCAGGGTACTACGAGCAGTACTTC
clone_size: .
cdr3_length: 15
v_call: TRBV27
d_call: .
j_call: TRBJ2-7

cdr3_aa: CASSGGLNTEAFF
cdr3_nt: TGTGCCAGTTCGGGGGGGCTGAACACTGAAGCTTTCTTT
clone_size: .
cdr3_length: 13
v_call: TRBV19
d_call: .
j_call: TRBJ1-1

cdr3_aa: CASSLARLAGGTGELFF
cdr3_nt: TGTGCCAGCAGCTTAGCGCGACTAGCGGGAGGCACCGGGGAGCTGTTTTTT
clone_size: few
cdr3_length: 17
v_call: TRBV7-6
d_call: TRBD2
j_call: TRBJ2-2

cdr3_aa: CASSYRLAGGQTGELFF
cdr3_nt: TGCGCCAGCAGCTACCGACTAGCGGGGGGGCAAACCGGGGAGCTGTTTTTT
clone_size: .
cdr3_length: 17
v_call: TRBV5-1
d_call: TRBD2
j_call: TRBJ2-2

cdr3_aa: CAIRGQENTGELFF
cdr3_nt: TGTGCCATCAGGGGACAAGAGAACACCGGGGAGCTGTTTTTT
clone_size: .
cdr3_length: 14
v_call: TRBV10-3
d_call: .
j_call: TRBJ2-2

cdr3_aa: CASSQTRVTGELFF
cdr3_nt: TGTGCCAGCAGTCAGACTAGGGTTACCGGGGAGCTGTTTTTT
clone_size: .
cdr3_length: 14
v_call: TRBV27
d_call: .
j_call: TRBJ2-2

cdr3_aa: CASSLSGQGRNTIYF
cdr3_nt: TGCGCCAGCAGCTTGTCAGGACAGGGTAGAAACACCATATATTTT
clone_size: .
cdr3_length: 15
v_call: TRBV5-1
d_call: TRBD1
j_call: TRBJ1-3

cdr3_aa: CASSSGRGDSPLHF
cdr3_nt: TGCGCCAGCAGCTCCGGGAGGGGGGATTCACCCCTCCACTTT
clone_size: once
cdr3_length: 14
v_call: TRBV5-1
d_call: .
j_call: TRBJ1-6

cdr3_aa: CASSQAWTASLEQFF
cdr3_nt: TGCGCCAGCAGCCAAGCCTGGACAGCGTCTTTAGAGCAGTTCTTC
clone_size: .
cdr3_length: 15
v_call: TRBV4-3
d_call: .
j_call: TRBJ2-1

cdr3_aa: CASSFRAGTGPFRETQYF
cdr3_nt: TGTGCCAGCAGCTTCAGGGCCGGGACAGGGCCATTTCGGGAGACCCAGTACTTC
clone_size: .
cdr3_length: 18
v_call: TRBV11-2
d_call: TRBD1
j_call: TRBJ2-5

cdr3_aa: CASSVVASGFNEQFF
cdr3_nt: TGTGCCAGCAGCGTAGTTGCTAGTGGGTTCAATGAGCAGTTCTTC
clone_size: few
cdr3_length: 15
v_call: TRBV9
d_call: .
j_call: TRBJ2-1

cdr3_aa: CASSPNLGQGDGYTF
cdr3_nt: TGTGCCAGCTCACCTAACTTAGGACAGGGAGATGGCTACACCTTC
clone_size: .
cdr3_length: 15
v_call: TRBV18
d_call: TRBD1
j_call: TRBJ1-2